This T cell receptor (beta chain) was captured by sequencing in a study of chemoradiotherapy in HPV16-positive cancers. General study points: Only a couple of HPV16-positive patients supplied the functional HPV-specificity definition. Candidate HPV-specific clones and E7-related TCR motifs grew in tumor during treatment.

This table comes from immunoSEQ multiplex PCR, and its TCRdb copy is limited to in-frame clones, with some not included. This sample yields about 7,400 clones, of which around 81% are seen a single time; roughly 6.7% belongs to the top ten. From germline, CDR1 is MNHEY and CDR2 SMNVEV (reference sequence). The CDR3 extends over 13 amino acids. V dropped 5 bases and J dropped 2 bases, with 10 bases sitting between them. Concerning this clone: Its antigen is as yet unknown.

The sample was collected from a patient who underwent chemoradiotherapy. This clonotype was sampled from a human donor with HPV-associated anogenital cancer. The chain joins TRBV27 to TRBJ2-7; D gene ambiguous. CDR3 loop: CASSPLPAYEQYF. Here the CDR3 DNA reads TGTGCCAGCAGTCCCCTTCCGGCCTACGAGCAGTACTTC.